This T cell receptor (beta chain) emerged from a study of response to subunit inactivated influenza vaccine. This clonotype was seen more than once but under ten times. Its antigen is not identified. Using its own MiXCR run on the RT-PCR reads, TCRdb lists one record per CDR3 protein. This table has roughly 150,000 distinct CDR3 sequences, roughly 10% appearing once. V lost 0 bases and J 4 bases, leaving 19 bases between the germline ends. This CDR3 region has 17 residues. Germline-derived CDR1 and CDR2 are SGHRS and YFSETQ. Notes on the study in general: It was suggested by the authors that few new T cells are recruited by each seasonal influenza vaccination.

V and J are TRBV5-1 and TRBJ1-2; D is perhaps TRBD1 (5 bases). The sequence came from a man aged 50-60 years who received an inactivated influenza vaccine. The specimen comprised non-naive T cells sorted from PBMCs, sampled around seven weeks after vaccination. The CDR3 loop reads CASSLDGAPTPRYGYTF. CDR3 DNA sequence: TGCGCCAGCAGCTTGGACGGGGCTCCTACTCCCCGCTATGGCTACACCTTC.